A single sample gave rise to the 15 T cell receptor beta chains below, sequenced in a study of early T cells in non-severe SARS-CoV-2 infection. Using its own MiXCR run on the 5' RACE reads, TCRdb lists one record per CDR3 protein. Of around 89,000 distinct CDR3 sequences listed, 14% to 15% are singletons. Sequenced input: whole blood. The origin of the receptors is an adult who was a healthcare worker with PCR-confirmed SARS-CoV-2 infection or an uninfected control (not recorded which).

This clonotype was picked up a small number of times. The gene calls are TRBV18 and TRBJ2-2; D gene uncertain. V lost 3 bases to trimming and J lost 0 bases, with 2 bases between them. The length of the CDR3 is 13 residues. The germline V gene has CDR1 KGHSH and CDR2 LQKENI. The CDR3 sequence is CASSPPNTGELFF. The CDR3 nucleotides are TGTGCCAGCTCACCTCCGAACACCGGGGAGCTGTTTTTT.

The rearrangement joins TRBV6-6 to TRBJ2-5; D perhaps matches TRBD2 (7 bases). Trimming pared 7 bases from V and 9 bases from J, leaving 21 bases between. The CDR3 runs 14 residues. Germline V CDR1 and CDR2: MNHNY, SVGAGI (reference sequence). Here the CDR3 reads CASTSPGTGRAQYF. The CDR3 DNA follows: TGTGCCAGCACCTCCCCAGGAACAGGGAGGGCCCAGTACTTC.

The sample holds a few counts of this clonotype. This chain connects TRBV10-3 to TRBJ1-6, with TRBD1 identical over 9 bases. Germline lookup yields CDR1 ENHRY and CDR2 SYGVKD. The CDR3 sequence is 18 residues long. J gave up 7 bases and V 1 base, and 11 bases lay outside the gene matches. The CDR3 DNA follows: TGTGCCATCAGTGAGTTGACCGGGACAGGGACGGGCAATTCACCCCTCCACTTT. This sequence encodes CAISELTGTGTGNSPLHF.

This chain uses TRBV18 with TRBJ2-3, with 7 nucleotides matching TRBD2. Per germline, CDR1 KGHSH and CDR2 LQKENI. The CDR3 sequence is 15 residues long. Germline trimming cut 5 bases from V and 2 bases from J; bases unmatched to any gene: 7. The CDR3 sequence is CASSDQAGHTDTQYF. CDR3 nucleotide sequence: TGTGCCAGCTCAGATCAAGCGGGGCACACAGATACGCAGTATTTT.

A word on this clonotype: Relative to the germline gene, one junction end is altered; a read error may explain this. The J gene is TRBJ2-3, the V gene TRBV11-2; tentatively, D is TRBD1 (6 bases). Germline CDR1 is SGHAT and CDR2 is FQNNGV. CDR3 length: 13 amino acids. CDR3 bases: TGTGCCAGCAGCTCCCTCACAGGGTTGAAGATGAATTTT. Residues: CASSSLTGLKMNF.

This clonotype was detected a few times. The chain couples TRBV21-1 to TRBJ2-7. TRBV21-1 is termed a pseudogene. The CDR3 runs to 17 residues. Here the CDR3 reads CASSKALGLMKSYEQYV. Here the CDR3 DNA reads TGTGCCAGCAGCAAAGCGCTCGGCTTAATGAAATCCTACGAGCAGTACGTC.

This clonotype occurred a few times. V usage is TRBV12-3 or TRBV12-4 and J usage is TRBJ1-6; 10 nucleotides match TRBD1. J was trimmed by 14 bases and V by 3 bases; bases with no gene match: 10. The CDR3 totals 15 residues. The CDR3 DNA reads as TGTGCCAGCAGTTTGGGCGGGACAGGGGTTTCGTCCCTCCACTTT. It encodes CASSLGGTGVSSLHF.

This clonotype was seen more than once but under ten times. V and J are TRBV19 and TRBJ1-4; the match to TRBD1 covers 7 bases. V lost 8 bases and J lost 0; bases outside the gene matches: 6. Per the germline V gene, CDR1 is LNHDA and CDR2 is SQIVND (reference sequence). The CDR3 consists of 15 residues. CDR3 loop: CASSGTAATNEKLFF. The CDR3 bases are TGTGCCAGTTCCGGGACAGCCGCAACTAATGAAAAACTGTTTTTT.

The chain has TRBV3-1 and TRBJ2-1; TRBD2 matches at 12 bases. The junction had 6 bases not matched to a gene; V was cut back by 3 bases and J by 9 bases. The CDR3 length is 15 residues. The germline V gene has CDR1 LGHDT and CDR2 YNNKEL (reference sequence). The CDR3 DNA reads TGTGCCAGCAGCCAGGCTAGCGGGGGGGCCGGTGAGCAGTTCTTC. It yields the protein CASSQASGGAGEQFF.

The gene calls are TRBV20-1 and TRBJ1-4, with D unresolved. CDR3 length: 16 amino acids. The V end was cut by 6 bases, the J end by 7 bases, with 24 bases between. Looked up from germline, CDR1 is DFQATT and CDR2 is SNEGSKA (reference sequence). As DNA, the CDR3 is TGCAGTGCCTCACAATATAAAGGGCTTAGTGGTGAAAAACTGTTTTTT. This sequence encodes CSASQYKGLSGEKLFF.

This clonotype was detected only a few times. The V call is TRBV10-2, the J call TRBJ2-1, with a tentative D call TRBD2 (6 bases). V lost 6 bases and J 5 bases, leaving 20 bases between the germline ends. Germline V CDR1 and CDR2: WSHSY, SAAADI. This CDR3 spans 16 amino acids. CDR3 in amino acids: CASSQTGTGQNNEQFF. The DNA for the CDR3 is TGCGCCAGCAGCCAAACCGGGACTGGACAAAACAATGAGCAGTTCTTC.

This clonotype was seen a few times. The chain carries TRBV6-6 and TRBJ1-4, with unresolved D. Germline loops: CDR1 MNHNY, CDR2 SVGAGI (reference sequence). Trimming pared 5 bases from V and 8 bases from J, leaving 15 bases between. This CDR3 contains 14 residues. The CDR3 DNA follows: TGTGCCAGCAGTCACCTCCCCGAGGACGAAAAACTGTTTTTT. It specifies CASSHLPEDEKLFF.

The chain carries TRBV2 and TRBJ1-1; D is uncertain. The germline V gene encodes CDR1 SNHLY and CDR2 FYNNEI. V shed 7 bases and J shed 0 bases, with 9 bases lying between them. This CDR3 comprises 13 residues. Here the CDR3 DNA reads TGTGCCAGCACCCTAGGTCTGAACACTGAAGCTTTCTTT. As protein: CASTLGLNTEAFF.

The genes are TRBV5-4 and TRBJ2-2; D is undetermined. Trimming removed 0 bases from V and 4 bases from J, with 7 bases in between. The germline gives CDR1 SGHNT, CDR2 YYREEE (reference sequence). CDR3 length: 14 residues. As DNA, the CDR3 is TGTGCCAGCAGCTTGGGGCGGAGCACCGGGGAGCTGTTTTTT. Protein product: CASSLGRSTGELFF.

The rearrangement joins TRBV6-5 to TRBJ1-5; D possibly corresponds to TRBD1 (5 bases). CDR3 length: 17 amino acids. The ends were cut back, 6 bases at V and 4 bases at J, with 22 bases in the middle. Germline V gene sequence: CDR1 MNHEY, CDR2 SVGAGI. The CDR3 spells CASSQRQLRGSNQPQHF. The CDR3 bases are TGTGCCAGCAGCCAAAGACAGTTAAGGGGCTCAAATCAGCCCCAGCATTTT.